Sequencing of this T cell receptor (beta chain) was carried out in a study of persistence of HIV-infected CD4 T cells. The study, taken as a whole, reports: CMV- and Gag-responding cells had lower TCRbeta richness than CD3/CD28-responding cells.

Germline V CDR1 and CDR2: SEHNR, FQNEAQ (reference sequence). Trimming cost V 2 bases and J 4 bases, with 14 bases left between them. This CDR3 spans 15 amino acids. The immunoSEQ assay was version 4, run in survey mode. This table comes from immunoSEQ multiplex PCR, and its TCRdb copy is limited to in-frame clones, with some not included. The data contain 25,000 to 35,000 clones, around four fifths of them singletons. Note on this clone: Its antigen is unidentified.

Cells were stimulated with CMV-infected fibroblast lysates at about 9.4 ug/mL. CD40L/CD69 double-negative CD45RO-high memory CD4+ T cells were collected. For about 20 hours, CD8-depleted PBMCs received anti-CD28/CD49d costimulation, a CD40-blocking antibody and enfuvirtide. The origin of this receptor is an adult man with HIV who was CMV-seropositive. The sequenced sample was CD4+ T cells sorted from PBMCs after approximately 19-hour stimulation, obtained from a patient who received antiretroviral therapy. The chain links TRBV7-9 to TRBJ1-2; no clear D. CDR3: CASSLLETLSYGYTF. The CDR3 DNA is TGTGCCAGCAGCTTATTGGAGACACTCTCCTATGGCTACACCTTC.